Below are 26 T cell receptor beta chains sequenced from a single sample in a study of cytomegalovirus exposure and HLA in healthy donors. Primers for the PCR totalled 60 Vbeta and 13 Jbeta. The protocol was immunoSEQ multiplex PCR, while the TCRdb copy is restricted to in-frame clones and leaves out a portion. The sample includes about 160,000 clones, roughly 82% seen only once; the top ten take about 1.6%. Material: PBMCs. The origin of the receptors is a girl aged 5-17 years in good health and CMV-seropositive.

The chain recombines TRBV28 with TRBJ2-2; 7 bases align to TRBD1. Germline assignment: CDR1 MDHEN and CDR2 SYDVKM. This CDR3 is 15 amino acids long. J lost 3 bases, V lost 2 bases, and 3 bases had no gene match. The CDR3 loop reads CASSLGDRDTGELFF. The CDR3 DNA sequence: TGTGCCAGCAGTTTAGGAGACAGGGACACCGGGGAGCTGTTTTTT.

This clone was detected once. The J gene is TRBJ2-1, the V gene TRBV7-6; TRBD2 might be the D (5 bases). CDR3 length: 18 amino acids. Germline V gene sequence: CDR1 SGHVS, CDR2 FNYEAQ. V shed 4 bases and J shed 7 bases, with 26 bases lying between them. This CDR3 reads CASSSDPYGGPVWNEQFF. The CDR3 DNA is TGTGCCAGCAGCTCCGACCCGTATGGCGGGCCGGTGTGGAATGAGCAGTTCTTC.

The chain uses TRBV27 and TRBJ1-2; maybe TRBD1 (6 bases). V was trimmed by 5 bases and J by 3 bases, leaving 13 bases between them. CDR3 length: 14 residues. Germline CDR1 reads MNHEY; CDR2 reads SMNVEV (reference sequence). CDR3 in DNA: TGTGCCAGCAGTCCCCGGACAGCCCACTATGGCTACACCTTC. Protein: CASSPRTAHYGYTF.

The V gene is TRBV4-3, the J gene TRBJ2-1, with D tentatively TRBD1 (6 bases). The CDR3 runs to 13 residues. V was pared by 0 bases and J by 7 bases, with 7 bases between. Germline V gives CDR1 LGHNA, CDR2 YSLEER. The CDR3 reads CASSQEGGNEQFF. The CDR3 coding sequence is TGCGCCAGCAGCCAAGAAGGGGGAAATGAGCAGTTCTTC.

This chain joins TRBV30 and TRBJ1-1, with TRBD1 as a possible D gene (6 bases). CDR1 GTSNPN and CDR2 SVGIG come from the germline V gene (reference sequence). The CDR3 is 13 amino acids. Trimming removed 0 bases from V and 3 bases from J, with 8 bases in between. The CDR3 DNA reads TGTGCCTGGAGTGTTCAGGGGCACACTGAAGCTTTCTTT. The encoded protein is CAWSVQGHTEAFF.

This sequence joins TRBV15 and TRBJ1-2; 8 bases are a match to TRBD1. The CDR3 totals 17 residues. Trimming removed 0 bases from V and 4 bases from J; junction bases left unmatched: 10. CDR1 LNHNV and CDR2 YYDKDF come from the germline V gene (reference sequence). The chain's CDR3 is CATSRDLAGGSVYGYTF. For the CDR3, the DNA is TGTGCCACCAGCAGAGATCTAGCAGGGGGCAGTGTCTATGGCTACACCTTC. Complete variable domain (other parts from reference TRBV15 and TRBJ1-2): DAMVIQNPRYQVTQFGKPVTLSCSQTLNHNVMYWYQQKSSQAPKLLFHYYDKDFNNEADTPDNFQSRRPNTSFCFLDIRSPGLGDTAMYLCATSRDLAGGSVYGYTFGSGTRLTVV.

This chain uses TRBV9 with TRBJ2-3, with 9 bases aligning to TRBD2. The V and J ends lost 1 base and 2 bases, in that order; junction bases with no gene match: 5. The CDR3 totals 16 residues. CDR1 is SGDLS and CDR2 is YYNGEE in the germline V gene. CDR3 amino acids: CASSVLAGGFTDTQYF. CDR3 bases: TGTGCCAGCAGCGTACTCGCGGGGGGGTTCACAGATACGCAGTATTTT.

The CDR3 region has the DNA TGCGCCAGCAGTCATTGCCCCGGGGCAGGGGGTTTTAGCACAGATACGCAGTATTTT. Residues: CASSHCPGAGGFSTDTQYF. The gene calls are TRBV23-1 and TRBJ2-3; 7 bases are a match to TRBD1. TRBV23-1 is designated an ORF whose function remains uncertain. CDR3 length: 19 residues. The trim removed 3 bases at V and 0 bases at J, leaving 15 bases unmatched.

The V gene is TRBV9, the J gene TRBJ2-5; 10 bases are a match to TRBD1. V trimming: 4 bases; J trimming: 6 bases; junction bases outside the gene matches: 9. Germline CDR1 reads SGDLS; CDR2 reads YYNGEE. CDR3 length: 15 amino acids. The chain's CDR3 is CASSPETGGEKTQYF. The CDR3 bases are TGTGCCAGCAGCCCCGAGACAGGGGGCGAAAAGACCCAGTACTTC.

The rearrangement uses TRBV7-9 and TRBJ1-1; a possible D gene is TRBD1 (6 bases). The CDR3 consists of 12 residues. With 4 bases removed from V and 7 bases from J, the gap between germline ends came to 10 bases. CDR1 and CDR2 (germline): SEHNR, FQNEAQ (reference sequence). The CDR3 here is CASSSGQLEAFF. The CDR3 DNA reads TGTGCCAGCAGCTCAGGACAGCTTGAAGCTTTCTTT.

The rearrangement joins TRBV7-9 to TRBJ1-4; TRBD1 might be the D (6 bases). CDR3 length equals 16 residues. Germline CDR1 SEHNR, CDR2 FQNEAQ (reference sequence). The V end lost 4 bases, the J end lost 8 bases, and 20 bases lay between the germline ends. The CDR3, as DNA: TGTGCCAGCAGCTCCCCTGGGGGCGGGGGGGGAGAAAAACTGTTTTTT. The encoded protein is CASSSPGGGGGEKLFF.

This chain joins TRBV5-1 and TRBJ2-1, with D possibly matching TRBD2 (5 bases). Germline V gene sequence: CDR1 SGHRS, CDR2 YFSETQ. CDR3 length: 15 amino acids. With 0 bases removed from V and 4 bases from J, the gap between germline ends came to 11 bases. The CDR3 coding sequence is TGCGCCAGCAGCTTGGAGACTATGTCGTACAATGAGCAGTTCTTC. This sequence encodes CASSLETMSYNEQFF.

The chain employs TRBV2 and TRBJ2-1; D gene uncertain. The germline V gene encodes CDR1 SNHLY and CDR2 FYNNEI. V lost 9 bases and J 0 bases, leaving 12 bases between the germline ends. The CDR3 runs 14 residues. Here the CDR3 reads CARRRRSSYNEQFF. The CDR3 DNA sequence: TGTGCCAGGAGAAGACGGAGCTCCTACAATGAGCAGTTCTTC.

This rearrangement joins TRBV4-3 to TRBJ2-7; 7 bases match TRBD1. Germline values: CDR1 LGHNA, CDR2 YSLEER. Unmatched junction bases numbered 8, after V lost 0 bases and J lost 6 bases. The CDR3 covers 15 residues. The CDR3: CASSQEQGTSGEQYF. In nucleotides, the CDR3 is TGCGCCAGCAGCCAAGAACAGGGGACGTCGGGCGAGCAGTACTTC.

The V call is TRBV10-2, the J call TRBJ2-1; weak D call: TRBD1 (6 bases). Trimming shortened V by 2 bases and J by 4 bases, and 15 bases separated the two germline ends. The germline V gene encodes CDR1 WSHSY and CDR2 SAAADI. The CDR3 loop spans 16 amino acids. CDR3 DNA: TGCGCCAGCAGTGAGCAGGGGCCTGCCATTTACAATGAGCAGTTCTTC. As protein: CASSEQGPAIYNEQFF.

This clone has only a few counts. The chain employs TRBV4-2 and TRBJ2-7; 13 bases agree with TRBD2. Germline V gene data show CDR1 as LGHNA and CDR2 as YNFKEQ. J lost 5 bases, V lost 3 bases, and 10 bases had no gene match. The CDR3 is 17 amino acids. CDR3: CASSHLNSGTSGNEQYF. Written as DNA, the CDR3 is TGTGCCAGCAGCCATCTTAATTCCGGGACTAGCGGGAACGAGCAGTACTTC.

The genes are TRBV5-4 and TRBJ2-7, with D maybe TRBD2 (5 bases). V lost 3 bases to trimming and J lost 1 base, with 14 bases between them. This CDR3 comprises 15 residues. From germline, CDR1 is SGHNT and CDR2 YYREEE (reference sequence). The CDR3 DNA follows: TGTGCCAGCAGCTCAAGACTAACGAATTCCTACGAGCAGTACTTC. It translates to CASSSRLTNSYEQYF.

This chain joins TRBV4-3 and TRBJ2-3, with 10 bases identical to TRBD1. The CDR3 runs to 18 residues. Per the germline V gene, CDR1 is LGHNA and CDR2 is YSLEER. V gave up 2 bases and J gave up 3 bases; unmatched junction bases: 11. The CDR3 here is CASSQTPRQGAGTDTQYF. CDR3 bases: TGCGCCAGCAGCCAAACTCCTAGACAGGGGGCGGGTACAGATACGCAGTATTTT.

J is TRBJ2-5 and V is TRBV4-2; perhaps TRBD2 as D (5 bases). The V end lost 0 bases, the J end lost 1 base, and 15 bases lay between the germline ends. Germline CDR1 LGHNA, CDR2 YNFKEQ. The CDR3 has 17 amino acids. This CDR3 reads CASSQDPSGPIQETQYF. The CDR3 region has the DNA TGTGCCAGCAGCCAAGATCCGAGCGGCCCGATCCAAGAGACCCAGTACTTC.

The chain joins TRBV5-1 to TRBJ2-2; possible D gene TRBD1, 6 bases. Trimming stripped 4 bases from V and 5 bases from J, with 9 bases between. CDR1 and CDR2 from the germline V gene are SGHRS and YFSETQ. This CDR3 is built from 13 residues. The CDR3 DNA follows: TGCGCCAGCAGCAAAACAGGGACCGGGGAGCTGTTTTTT. Translation: CASSKTGTGELFF.

The CDR3 bases are TGTGCCAGCACCTTCCAGGGATTCCGACTCCCCGGTGGTGAGCAGTTCTTC. This translates into CASTFQGFRLPGGEQFF. The J gene is TRBJ2-1, the V gene TRBV11-2; TRBD1 is a possible D gene (5 bases). Germline V gives CDR1 SGHAT, CDR2 FQNNGV. The length of the CDR3 is 17 residues. V lost 7 bases and J lost 9, with 28 bases in between.

The chain employs TRBV4-2 and TRBJ2-5, with D uncertain. Germline V gene data show CDR1 as LGHNA and CDR2 as YNFKEQ. Trimming removed 1 base at V and 2 bases at J, with 11 bases between. The CDR3 totals 15 residues. This CDR3 reads CASSQGRSEQETQYF. In DNA, the CDR3 is TGTGCCAGCAGCCAAGGCCGGTCGGAGCAAGAGACCCAGTACTTC.

The rearrangement links TRBV5-1 to TRBJ1-3; the D is unclear. The CDR3 is made up of 13 amino acids. The germline V gene has CDR1 SGHRS and CDR2 YFSETQ. V lost 5 bases to trimming and J lost 2 bases, with 8 bases between them. CDR3 loop: CASRGQAGNTIYF. Written as DNA, the CDR3 is TGCGCCAGCAGGGGCCAGGCTGGAAACACCATATATTTT.

The V call is TRBV5-1, the J call TRBJ2-1; 10 bases are shared with TRBD2. The CDR3 sequence is 17 residues long. Germline assignment: CDR1 SGHRS and CDR2 YFSETQ. Trimming removed 2 bases from V and 0 bases from J; junction bases left unmatched: 5. The CDR3 coding sequence is TGCGCCAGCAGCTTAGGACTAGCGGAAAGCTCCTACAATGAGCAGTTCTTC. This encodes CASSLGLAESSYNEQFF.

V and J are TRBV6-5 and TRBJ1-2, with 9 positions matching TRBD1. Unmatched junction bases numbered 3, after V lost 0 bases and J lost 4 bases. CDR3 size: 15 residues. Germline CDR1 is MNHEY and CDR2 is SVGAGI. CDR3 in DNA: TGTGCCAGCAGTTACTCCTCGACAGGGGGCTATGGCTACACCTTC. Translation: CASSYSSTGGYGYTF.

The chain recombines TRBV7-3 with TRBJ2-7; 8 bases align to TRBD1. The V and J ends lost 0 bases and 3 bases, in that order; junction bases with no gene match: 4. This CDR3 comprises 15 residues. Germline V lookup: CDR1 SGHTA, CDR2 FQGTGA. The CDR3 DNA reads as TGTGCCAGCAGCTTAACGGCAGGGGGCCTCTACGAGCAGTACTTC. Its protein is CASSLTAGGLYEQYF.